What follows are 14 T cell receptor beta chains derived from one specimen sequenced in a study of control samples from healthy donors and cancer patients. Produced via immunoSEQ multiplex PCR; TCRdb's table is partial and in-frame only. Altogether roughly 140,000 clones are present, roughly 93% being singletons, with the ten largest covering over 2%. Sequencing input: blood. Receptor source: a man between 50 and 59 years old in good health.

The rearrangement joins TRBV12-3 or TRBV12-4 to TRBJ2-7, with D perhaps TRBD2 (5 bases). Trimming stripped 1 base from V and 9 bases from J, with 10 bases between. This CDR3 spans 12 amino acids. CDR3 amino acids: CASSLGSGLQYF. CDR3 DNA: TGTGCCAGCAGTTTAGGATCGGGGTTGCAGTACTTC.

This chain joins TRBV11-1 and TRBJ1-6, with D unresolved. Between the trimmed V and J ends, which lost 4 bases and 4 bases, there was a span of 2 bases. CDR1 and CDR2 from the germline V gene are SGHAT and FQDESV (reference sequence). The CDR3 is made up of 12 amino acids. CDR3 nucleotides: TGTGCCAGCAGCTCGTATAATTCACCCCTCCACTTT. Its translation: CASSSYNSPLHF.

The CDR3: CASSKLGQHSYGYTF. CDR3 nucleotides: TGTGCCAGCAGTAAATTGGGACAGCATTCCTATGGCTACACCTTC. The chain uses TRBV28 and TRBJ1-2; the match to TRBD1 covers 7 bases. V was clipped by 5 bases and J by 4 bases; unmatched bases: 10. In germline, CDR1 is MDHEN, CDR2 SYDVKM. The CDR3 contains 15 residues.

The chain carries TRBV4-2 and TRBJ2-7; TRBD2 matches 13 bases. After removal of 0 bases from V and 5 bases from J, the junction contained 4 bases not matched to a gene. The germline V gene has CDR1 LGHNA and CDR2 YNFKEQ. The CDR3 consists of 16 residues. The DNA of the CDR3 is TGTGCCAGCAGCCAAGACCCCGGGACTAGCGGGAACGAGCAGTACTTC. It translates to CASSQDPGTSGNEQYF.

The rearrangement joins TRBV5-4 to TRBJ1-6, with D unresolved. Looked up from germline, CDR1 is SGHNT and CDR2 is YYREEE (reference sequence). Deletions cut 5 bases from V and 5 bases from J, with 11 bases between. The CDR3 contains 14 residues. This chain's CDR3 is CASSTGQHNSPLHF. Written as DNA, the CDR3 is TGTGCCAGCAGTACGGGTCAGCATAATTCACCCCTCCACTTT.

The chain uses TRBV10-3 and TRBJ2-1; 14 bases line up with TRBD2. The CDR3 spans 15 residues. V was clipped by 4 bases and J by 5 bases; unmatched bases: 1. CDR1 and CDR2 (germline): ENHRY, SYGVKD. CDR3 amino acids: CAISGGLAGDNEQFF. The CDR3 DNA follows: TGTGCCATCAGTGGGGGACTAGCGGGAGACAATGAGCAGTTCTTC.

The chain links TRBV3-1 (or the pseudogene TRBV3-2) to TRBJ1-4, with 7 bases fitting TRBD1. Trimming cost V 6 bases and J 3 bases; bases outside gene matches: 13. Germline values: CDR1 LGHDT, CDR2 YNNKEL (reference sequence). This CDR3 has 17 amino acids. The CDR3 loop is CASRGTVPAVANEKLFF. The CDR3 nucleotides are TGTGCCAGCAGGGGGACAGTCCCCGCTGTGGCTAATGAAAAACTGTTTTTT.

The chain uses TRBV28 and TRBJ2-3; D is ambiguous. The CDR3 covers 13 residues. Germline CDR1 is MDHEN and CDR2 is SYDVKM. V was clipped by 6 bases and J by 1 base, with 8 bases between them. CDR3 bases: TGTGCCAGCAGAACCGACGGCACAGATACGCAGTATTTT. It specifies CASRTDGTDTQYF.

The V call is TRBV7-9, the J call TRBJ1-4; D gene ambiguous. Looked up from germline, CDR1 is SEHNR and CDR2 is FQNEAQ (reference sequence). The CDR3 runs to 12 residues. Trimming stripped 2 bases from V and 8 bases from J, with 6 bases between. The CDR3 DNA sequence: TGTGCCAGCAGCTTAATGGGGGAAAAACTGTTTTTT. The encoded protein is CASSLMGEKLFF.

This rearrangement joins TRBV28 to TRBJ2-5; D is unresolved. V was pared by 3 bases and J by 3 bases, with 17 bases between. The CDR3 totals 16 residues. Germline V gene data show CDR1 as MDHEN and CDR2 as SYDVKM. CDR3 DNA: TGTGCCAGCAGTTTTAGGATAGGTCATGGTGAAGAGACCCAGTACTTC. This translates into CASSFRIGHGEETQYF.

The chain links TRBV5-1 to TRBJ2-3, with TRBD1 matching 10 bases. This CDR3 is 14 amino acids long. V lost 3 bases and J lost 4; bases outside the gene matches: 2. Germline values: CDR1 SGHRS, CDR2 YFSETQ. CDR3 nucleotide sequence: TGCGCCAGCAGCTCTGGACAGGGGGCAGATACGCAGTATTTT. Amino acids: CASSSGQGADTQYF.

The rearrangement joins TRBV7-2 to TRBJ2-4; maybe TRBD2 (5 bases). Germline V gene data show CDR1 as SGHTA and CDR2 as FQGNSA. The CDR3 totals 15 residues. The germline V and J ends were trimmed by 5 bases and 9 bases, with 20 bases remaining between them. The CDR3 spells CASSGRTGVAVIQYF. CDR3 DNA: TGTGCCAGCAGCGGCAGGACTGGGGTTGCGGTCATTCAGTACTTC.

The chain is built from TRBV28 and TRBJ2-5; 7 positions match TRBD2. The CDR3 is 14 residues long. Germline values: CDR1 MDHEN, CDR2 SYDVKM. J gave up 4 bases and V 5 bases, and 7 bases lay outside the gene matches. The CDR3 spells CASSASGGLETQYF. The CDR3 nucleotides are TGTGCCAGCAGTGCATCGGGAGGTCTAGAGACCCAGTACTTC.

V and J are TRBV7-9 and TRBJ2-5, with D perhaps TRBD2 (6 bases). Trimming left V 6 bases short and J 2 bases short, with 16 bases between. The CDR3 is made up of 15 amino acids. The V gene's germline CDR1 is SEHNR and CDR2 FQNEAQ (reference sequence). DNA for the CDR3: TGTGCCAGCAGTCCCAATTGGGGGGAACAAGAGACCCAGTACTTC. Encoded protein: CASSPNWGEQETQYF.